These T cell receptor beta chains were read from a single sample in a study of T cells in Graves' hyperthyroidism and ophthalmopathy. Each CDR3 protein is one row after TCRdb ran MiXCR on the multiplex PCR reads. Among hundreds of thousands of distinct CDR3 sequences, approximately 15% were seen once, and the ten largest hold about 9.4%. Input material: blood. The receptors shown here come from a woman in her late teens or twenties with Graves' hyperthyroidism. Each CDR3 is given with its conserved first and last residue. The order of the fields is J gene, CDR3 length, V gene, CDR3 protein.

TRBJ1-5	14	TRBV20-1	CSARDSHRNQPQHF
TRBJ1-5	15	TRBV2	CASSQSIVSNQPQHF
TRBJ2-3	15	TRBV12-3/TRBV12-4	CASSSPERTGDTQYF
TRBJ1-1	13	TRBV5-1	CASSFAGSPEAFF
TRBJ1-1	12	TRBV6-6	CASSYFGGEAFF
TRBJ2-4	20	TRBV12-3/TRBV12-4	CASSLDYLAEPNLAKNIQYF
TRBJ1-3	15	TRBV10-3	CAISEKPVSGNTIYF
TRBJ2-7	16	TRBV7-2	CASSPYRGREMREQYF
TRBJ2-5	14	TRBV7-3	CASSPSRGSETQYF
TRBJ1-5	13	TRBV28	CASNRAAGQPQHF
TRBJ2-4	15	TRBV20-1	CSATGTGSTKNIQYF
TRBJ2-5	13	TRBV20-1	CSARLRGGETQYF
TRBJ2-7	11	TRBV20-1	CSARVGYEQYF
TRBJ2-1	13	TRBV7-9	CASAREPYNEQFF
TRBJ1-1	14	TRBV7-8	CASSLGGSATEAFF
TRBJ2-7	15	TRBV19	CASSPESGREREQYF
TRBJ1-2	11	TRBV28	CASSSLDGYTF
TRBJ2-5	13	TRBV20-1	CSARDLGGETQYF
TRBJ1-3	14	TRBV12-3/TRBV12-4	CASSFPGSGNTIYF
TRBJ2-1	17	TRBV11-2	CASSLSLSRSSYNEQSF
TRBJ2-2	17	TRBV28	CASSISGLSWGTGELFF
TRBJ2-2	14	TRBV7-3	CASSLRPPGGELFF
TRBJ2-3	14	TRBV11-2	CASTLDGSTDTQYF
TRBJ2-3	13	TRBV29-1	CSVGLAGGDTQYF
TRBJ2-5	16	TRBV12-5	CASGRSLKREQETQYF
TRBJ2-1	15	TRBV2	CASSERREYRNEQFF
TRBJ1-5	14	TRBV27	CASSRGLSNQPQHF
TRBJ2-1	18	TRBV20-1	CSALTGTSGRVRYNEQFF
TRBJ2-1	18	TRBV11-2	CASSLDYGQGYLYNEQFF
TRBJ1-1	15	TRBV10-3	CAIKQGTLPGTEAFF
TRBJ2-7	13	TRBV7-9	CASSPNPLYEQYF